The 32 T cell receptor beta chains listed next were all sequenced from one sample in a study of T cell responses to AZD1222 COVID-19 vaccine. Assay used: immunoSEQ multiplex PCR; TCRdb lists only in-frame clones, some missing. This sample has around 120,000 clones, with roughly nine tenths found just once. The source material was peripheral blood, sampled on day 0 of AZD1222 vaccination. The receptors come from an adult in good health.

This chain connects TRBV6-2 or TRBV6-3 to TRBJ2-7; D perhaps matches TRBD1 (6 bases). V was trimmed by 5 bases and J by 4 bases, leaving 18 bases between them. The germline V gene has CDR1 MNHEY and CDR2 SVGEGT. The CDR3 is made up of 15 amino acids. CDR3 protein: CASSRYREPLYEQYF. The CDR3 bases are TGTGCCAGCAGTAGATACAGGGAGCCTTTATACGAGCAGTACTTC.

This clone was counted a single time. The CDR3 protein is CASSLMILRYGNTIYF. The CDR3 nucleotides are TGTGCCAGCAGCTTGATGATTCTGAGATATGGAAACACCATATATTTT. The chain links TRBV5-8 to TRBJ1-3, with unresolved D. This CDR3 is 16 amino acids long. V lost 1 base, J lost 3 bases, and 14 bases lay in between. The germline CDR1 and CDR2 sequences are SGHTS and YDEGEE.

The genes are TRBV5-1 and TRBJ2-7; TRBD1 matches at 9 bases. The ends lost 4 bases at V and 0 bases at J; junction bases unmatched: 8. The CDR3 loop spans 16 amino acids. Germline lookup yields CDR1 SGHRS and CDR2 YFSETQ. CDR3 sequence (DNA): TGCGCCAGCAGCCCACTTCCGGGACAGGGCTCCTACGAGCAGTACTTC. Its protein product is CASSPLPGQGSYEQYF.

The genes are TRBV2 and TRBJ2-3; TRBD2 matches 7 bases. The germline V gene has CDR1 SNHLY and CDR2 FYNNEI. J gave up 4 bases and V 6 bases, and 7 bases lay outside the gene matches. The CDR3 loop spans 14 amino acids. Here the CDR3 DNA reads TGTGCCAGCAGGGGCCGCGGGAGTGCAGATACGCAGTATTTT. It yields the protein CASRGRGSADTQYF.

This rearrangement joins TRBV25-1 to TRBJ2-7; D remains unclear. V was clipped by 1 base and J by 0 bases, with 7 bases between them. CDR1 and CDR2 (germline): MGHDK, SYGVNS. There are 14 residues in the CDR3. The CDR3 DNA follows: TGTGCCAGCAGTGAATTCAGAGACTCCTACGAGCAGTACTTC. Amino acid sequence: CASSEFRDSYEQYF.

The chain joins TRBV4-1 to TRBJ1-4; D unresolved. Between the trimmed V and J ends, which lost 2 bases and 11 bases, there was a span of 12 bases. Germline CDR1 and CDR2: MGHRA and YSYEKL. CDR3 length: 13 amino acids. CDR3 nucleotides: TGCGCCAGCAGCCAAAATGAACTGGTGAAACTGTTTTTT. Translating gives CASSQNELVKLFF.

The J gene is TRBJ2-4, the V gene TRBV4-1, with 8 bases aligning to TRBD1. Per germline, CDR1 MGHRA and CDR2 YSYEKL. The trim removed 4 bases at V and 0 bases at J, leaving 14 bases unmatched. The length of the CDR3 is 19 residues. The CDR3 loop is CASSPPTVTGELAKNIQYF. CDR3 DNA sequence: TGCGCCAGCAGCCCGCCCACCGTGACAGGGGAACTAGCCAAAAACATTCAGTACTTC.

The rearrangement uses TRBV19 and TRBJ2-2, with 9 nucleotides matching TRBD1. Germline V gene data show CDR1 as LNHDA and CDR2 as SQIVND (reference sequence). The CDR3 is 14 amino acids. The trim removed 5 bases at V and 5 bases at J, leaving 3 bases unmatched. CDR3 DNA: TGTGCCAGTAGTTTTGGGACAGGGACCGGGGAGCTGTTTTTT. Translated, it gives CASSFGTGTGELFF.

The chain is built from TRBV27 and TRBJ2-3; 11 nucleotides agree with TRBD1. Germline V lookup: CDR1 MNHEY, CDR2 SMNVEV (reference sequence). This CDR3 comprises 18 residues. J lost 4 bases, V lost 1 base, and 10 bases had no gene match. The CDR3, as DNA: TGTGCCAGCAGTTTATTTCCCTCCGGGACAGGGGGGCCAGATACGCAGTATTTT. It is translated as CASSLFPSGTGGPDTQYF.

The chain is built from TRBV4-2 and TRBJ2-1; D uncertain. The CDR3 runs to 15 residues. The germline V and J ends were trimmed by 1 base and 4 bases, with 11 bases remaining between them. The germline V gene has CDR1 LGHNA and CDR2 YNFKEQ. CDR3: CASSQVSLGYNEQFF. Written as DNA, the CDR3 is TGTGCCAGCAGCCAAGTGAGTTTAGGGTACAATGAGCAGTTCTTC.

DNA for the CDR3: TGTGCCAGCTCACCACAGAGCCTCCGGGGGGAGCAGTACTTC. Translated: CASSPQSLRGEQYF. The chain has TRBV18 and TRBJ2-7; D is perhaps TRBD2 (6 bases). Trimming removed 1 base from V and 7 bases from J, with 14 bases in between. Looked up from germline, CDR1 is KGHSH and CDR2 is LQKENI. The CDR3 spans 14 residues. Together with reference TRBV18 and TRBJ2-7, the CDR3 gives the full variable domain: NAGVMQNPRHLVRRRGQEARLRCSPMKGHSHVYWYRQLPEEGLKFMVYLQKENIIDESGMPKERFSAEFPKEGPSILRIQQVVRGDSAAYFCASSPQSLRGEQYFGPGTRLTVT.

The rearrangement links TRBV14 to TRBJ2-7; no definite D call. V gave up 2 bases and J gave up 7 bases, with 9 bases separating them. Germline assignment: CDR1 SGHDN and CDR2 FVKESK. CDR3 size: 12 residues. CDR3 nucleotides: TGTGCCAGCAGCCAATCCTCAGTAGAGCAGTACTTC. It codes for CASSQSSVEQYF.

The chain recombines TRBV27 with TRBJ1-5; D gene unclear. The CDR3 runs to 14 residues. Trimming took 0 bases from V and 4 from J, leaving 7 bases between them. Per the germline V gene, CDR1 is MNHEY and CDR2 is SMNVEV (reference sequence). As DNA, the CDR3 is TGTGCCAGCAGTTTATCTGTAGGGAATCAGCCCCAGCATTTT. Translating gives CASSLSVGNQPQHF.

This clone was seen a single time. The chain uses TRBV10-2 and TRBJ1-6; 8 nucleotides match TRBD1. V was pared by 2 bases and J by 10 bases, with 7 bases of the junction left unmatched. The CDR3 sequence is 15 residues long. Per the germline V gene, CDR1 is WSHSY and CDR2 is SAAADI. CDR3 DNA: TGCGCCAGCAGTGAGCCGAGCAGGGGGCAATCACCCCTCCACTTT. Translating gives CASSEPSRGQSPLHF.

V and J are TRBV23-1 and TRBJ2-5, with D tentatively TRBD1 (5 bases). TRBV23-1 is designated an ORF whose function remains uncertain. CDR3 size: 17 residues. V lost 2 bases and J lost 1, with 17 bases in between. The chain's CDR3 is CASSQPSFRGIQETQYF. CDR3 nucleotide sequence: TGCGCCAGCAGTCAACCTTCATTTAGGGGAATCCAAGAGACCCAGTACTTC.

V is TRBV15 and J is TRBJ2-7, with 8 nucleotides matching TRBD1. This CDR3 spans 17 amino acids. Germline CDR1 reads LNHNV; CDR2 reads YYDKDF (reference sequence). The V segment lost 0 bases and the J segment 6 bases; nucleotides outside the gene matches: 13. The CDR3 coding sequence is TGTGCCACCAGCAGAGATCTCGGGACAGGAGAGGGGCGCGAGCAGTACTTC. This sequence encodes CATSRDLGTGEGREQYF.

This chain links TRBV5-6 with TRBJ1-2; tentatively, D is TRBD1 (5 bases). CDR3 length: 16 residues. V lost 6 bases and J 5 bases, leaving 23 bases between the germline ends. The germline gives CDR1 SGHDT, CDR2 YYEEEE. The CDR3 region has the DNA TGTGCCAGCACCCCAGATGTCGGGGGAGTGGTGTATGGCTACACCTTC. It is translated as CASTPDVGGVVYGYTF.

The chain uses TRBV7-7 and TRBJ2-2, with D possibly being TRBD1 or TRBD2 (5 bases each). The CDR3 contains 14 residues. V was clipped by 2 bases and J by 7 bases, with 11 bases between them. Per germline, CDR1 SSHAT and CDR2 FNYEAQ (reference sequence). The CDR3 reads CASSLLGGIGELFF. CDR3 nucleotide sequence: TGTGCCAGCAGCTTACTTGGGGGTATCGGGGAGCTGTTTTTT.

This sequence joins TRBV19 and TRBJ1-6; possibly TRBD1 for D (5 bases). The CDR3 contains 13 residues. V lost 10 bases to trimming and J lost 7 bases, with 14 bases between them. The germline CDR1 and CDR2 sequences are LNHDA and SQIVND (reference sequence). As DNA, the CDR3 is TGTGCCACGACTGCGGGGGGAAATTCACCCCTCCACTTT. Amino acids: CATTAGGNSPLHF.

CDR3: CASSPLAGSGTDTQYF. The CDR3 region has the DNA TGCGCCAGCAGCCCCTTAGCGGGAAGCGGCACAGATACGCAGTATTTT. The J gene is TRBJ2-3, the V gene TRBV5-1, with 8 nucleotides matching TRBD2. V lost 4 bases to trimming and J lost 1 base; unmatched junction nucleotides: 8. The CDR3 has 16 amino acids. Germline V lookup: CDR1 SGHRS, CDR2 YFSETQ. The whole variable domain, filled in from reference TRBV5-1 and TRBJ2-3, reads KAGVTQTPRYLIKTRGQQVTLSCSPISGHRSVSWYQQTPGQGLQFLFEYFSETQRNKGNFPGRFSGRQFSNSRSEMNVSTLELGDSALYLCASSPLAGSGTDTQYFGPGTRLTVL.

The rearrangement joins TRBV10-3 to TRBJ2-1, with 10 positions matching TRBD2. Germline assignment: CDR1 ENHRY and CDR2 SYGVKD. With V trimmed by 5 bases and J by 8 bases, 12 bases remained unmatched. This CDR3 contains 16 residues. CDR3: CAISPSGTSASDEQFF. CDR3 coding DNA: TGTGCCATCAGTCCGTCCGGGACTAGCGCTTCGGATGAGCAGTTCTTC.

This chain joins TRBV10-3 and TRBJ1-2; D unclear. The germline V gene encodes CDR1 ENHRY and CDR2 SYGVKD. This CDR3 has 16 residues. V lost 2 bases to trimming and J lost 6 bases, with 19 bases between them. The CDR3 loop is CAISEPSSRAQDGYTF. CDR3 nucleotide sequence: TGTGCCATCAGTGAGCCCTCTTCGAGGGCGCAAGATGGCTACACCTTC.

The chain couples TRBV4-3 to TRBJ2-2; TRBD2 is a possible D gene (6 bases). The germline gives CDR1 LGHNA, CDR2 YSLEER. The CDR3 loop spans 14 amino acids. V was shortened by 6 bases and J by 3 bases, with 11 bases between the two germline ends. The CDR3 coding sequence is TGCGCCAGCAGACGGGGGAGAGACACCGGGGAGCTGTTTTTT. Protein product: CASRRGRDTGELFF.

CDR3: CASSQTGTGNEKLFF. DNA for the CDR3: TGCGCCAGCAGCCAGACCGGGACAGGGAATGAAAAACTGTTTTTT. The chain carries TRBV4-1 and TRBJ1-4, with TRBD1 identical over 9 bases. V lost 3 bases and J lost 5; bases outside the gene matches: 4. Per germline, CDR1 MGHRA and CDR2 YSYEKL. The CDR3 totals 15 residues.

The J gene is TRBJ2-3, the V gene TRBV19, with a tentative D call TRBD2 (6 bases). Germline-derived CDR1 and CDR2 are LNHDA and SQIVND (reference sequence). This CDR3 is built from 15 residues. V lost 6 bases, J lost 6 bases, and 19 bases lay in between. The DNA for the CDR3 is TGTGCCAGTAGCTCCGGACTATCTCGGGGGGATACGCAGTATTTT. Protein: CASSSGLSRGDTQYF.

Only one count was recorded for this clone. As DNA, the CDR3 is TGCAGCGTTGATAACAGCGACACTGAAGCTTTCTTT. It encodes CSVDNSDTEAFF. This chain connects TRBV29-1 to TRBJ1-1; no reliable D call. CDR3 length equals 12 residues. Trimming cost V 3 bases and J 3 bases, with 8 bases left between them. CDR1 and CDR2 from the germline V gene are SQVTM and ANQGSEA.

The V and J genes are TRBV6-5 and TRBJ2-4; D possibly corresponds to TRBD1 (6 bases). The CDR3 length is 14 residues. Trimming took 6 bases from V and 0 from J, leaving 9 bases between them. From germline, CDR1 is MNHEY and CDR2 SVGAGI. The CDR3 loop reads CASSGQIAKNIQYF. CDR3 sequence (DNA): TGTGCCAGCAGCGGACAGATAGCCAAAAACATTCAGTACTTC.

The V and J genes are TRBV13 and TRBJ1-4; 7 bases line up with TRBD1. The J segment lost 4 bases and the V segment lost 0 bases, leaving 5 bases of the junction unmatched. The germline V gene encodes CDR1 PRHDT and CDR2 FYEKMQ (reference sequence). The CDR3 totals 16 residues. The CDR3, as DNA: TGTGCCAGCAGCTTAGGTTGGCAGGGGGTTAATGAAAAACTGTTTTTT. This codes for CASSLGWQGVNEKLFF.

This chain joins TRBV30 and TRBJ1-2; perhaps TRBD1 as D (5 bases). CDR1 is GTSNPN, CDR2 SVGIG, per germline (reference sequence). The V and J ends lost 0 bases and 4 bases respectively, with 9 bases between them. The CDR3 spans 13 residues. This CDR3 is CAWSVDSRYGYTF. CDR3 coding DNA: TGTGCCTGGAGTGTAGACAGTCGCTATGGCTACACCTTC.

CDR3 bases: TGTGCCAGCAGTTACCAACAGGGGCCCTATGGCTACACCTTC. Its translation: CASSYQQGPYGYTF. The chain has TRBV6-5 and TRBJ1-2, with 7 bases fitting TRBD1. Germline CDR1 reads MNHEY; CDR2 reads SVGAGI. The V gene end was trimmed by 2 bases and the J gene end by 4 bases; junction bases not matched to a gene: 4. CDR3 length: 14 residues.

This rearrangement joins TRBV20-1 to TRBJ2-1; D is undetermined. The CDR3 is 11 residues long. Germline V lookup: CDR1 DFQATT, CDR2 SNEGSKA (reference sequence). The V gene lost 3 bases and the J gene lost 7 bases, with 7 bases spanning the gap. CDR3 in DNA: TGCAGTGCTAGGAGTCGGAATGAGCAGTTCTTC. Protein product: CSARSRNEQFF.

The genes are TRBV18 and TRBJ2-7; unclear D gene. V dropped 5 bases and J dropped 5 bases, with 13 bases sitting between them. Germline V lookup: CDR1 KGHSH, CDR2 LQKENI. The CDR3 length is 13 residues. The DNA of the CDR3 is TGTGCCAGCTCATCCAACACGGGTGACGAGCAGTACTTC. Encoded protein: CASSSNTGDEQYF.